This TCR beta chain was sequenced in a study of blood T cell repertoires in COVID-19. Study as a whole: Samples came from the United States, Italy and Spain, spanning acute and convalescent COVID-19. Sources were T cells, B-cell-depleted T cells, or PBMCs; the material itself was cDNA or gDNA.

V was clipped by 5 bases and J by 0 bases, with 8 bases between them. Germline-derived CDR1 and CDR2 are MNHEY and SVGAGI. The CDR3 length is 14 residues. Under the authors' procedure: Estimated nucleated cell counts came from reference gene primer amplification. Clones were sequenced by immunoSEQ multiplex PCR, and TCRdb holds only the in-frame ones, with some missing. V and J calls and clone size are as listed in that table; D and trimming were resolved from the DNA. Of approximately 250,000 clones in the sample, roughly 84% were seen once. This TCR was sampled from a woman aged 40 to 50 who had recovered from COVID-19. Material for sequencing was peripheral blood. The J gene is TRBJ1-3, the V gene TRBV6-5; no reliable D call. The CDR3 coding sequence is TGTGCCAGCAGTCGCCAGGACTCTGGAAACACCATATATTTT. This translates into CASSRQDSGNTIYF.